One sample yielded the 31 T cell receptor beta chains listed below, sequenced in a study of blood T cell repertoires in COVID-19. TCRdb's table, derived via immunoSEQ multiplex PCR, lists solely in-frame clones and lacks some. The data show tens of thousands of clones, approximately 72% seen once. Material for sequencing was peripheral blood. The receptors come from a man aged 50 to 60 with COVID-19, enrolled during active disease.

The chain joins TRBV11-1 to TRBJ1-2; 8 bases are a match to TRBD1. V was pared by 5 bases and J by 5 bases, with 4 bases of the junction left unmatched. The CDR3 is made up of 13 amino acids. CDR1 SGHAT and CDR2 FQDESV come from the germline V gene (reference sequence). CDR3 region: CASSPRQGYGYTF. The CDR3 DNA reads TGTGCCAGCAGCCCCCGACAGGGGTATGGCTACACCTTC.

The chain uses TRBV24-1 and TRBJ2-3; TRBD1 agrees at 10 bases. Germline loops: CDR1 KGHDR, CDR2 SFDVKD. This CDR3 spans 14 amino acids. V shed 7 bases, J shed 5 bases, and the junction held 5 bases outside the gene matches. The CDR3 is CATSLTGGEDTQYF. For the CDR3, the DNA is TGTGCCACCAGCCTGACAGGGGGCGAAGATACGCAGTATTTT.

The gene calls are TRBV19 and TRBJ1-5; TRBD1 agrees at 12 bases. Germline V CDR1 and CDR2: LNHDA, SQIVND (reference sequence). The junction had 6 bases not matched to a gene; V was cut back by 5 bases and J by 7 bases. The CDR3 consists of 15 residues. The CDR3 coding sequence is TGTGCCAGTAGTTCAGGGACAGGGGGCGAACAGCCCCAGCATTTT. Encoded protein: CASSSGTGGEQPQHF.

The chain carries TRBV21-1 and TRBJ2-1; the DNA was not compared with TRBD1, the D call given in the table. TRBV21-1 is a pseudogene locus. This CDR3 is 14 amino acids long. The CDR3 region has the DNA TGTGCCAGCAGCAAAGTGGGACAGGTACCTGAGCAGTTCTTC. This codes for CASSKVGQVPEQFF.

There are a few counts of this clone. V is TRBV29-1 and J is TRBJ2-3, with D possibly being TRBD2 (5 bases). There are 12 residues in the CDR3. The V end lost 4 bases, the J end lost 4 bases, and 9 bases lay between the germline ends. In germline, CDR1 is SQVTM, CDR2 ANQGSEA. In nucleotides, the CDR3 is TGCAGCGTTGTGGAGGCCTCAGATACGCAGTATTTT. This gives the protein CSVVEASDTQYF.

This clone was counted between two and nine times. This sequence joins TRBV4-1 and TRBJ2-1, with D tentatively TRBD1 (6 bases). The V gene's germline CDR1 is MGHRA and CDR2 YSYEKL. The CDR3 covers 14 residues. The V end lost 1 base, the J end lost 3 bases, and 7 bases lay between the germline ends. As DNA, the CDR3 is TGCGCCAGCAGCCAAGGAGGGGGCTACAATGAGCAGTTCTTC. Translation gives CASSQGGGYNEQFF.

This rearrangement joins TRBV18 to TRBJ1-5, with D maybe TRBD1 (5 bases). V lost 5 bases and J lost 4, with 12 bases in between. The CDR3 loop spans 14 amino acids. Germline CDR1 is KGHSH and CDR2 is LQKENI. The CDR3 region is CASSFDKGNQPQHF. The CDR3 DNA reads TGTGCCAGCTCATTTGATAAGGGGAATCAGCCCCAGCATTTT.

The chain carries TRBV27 and TRBJ2-7; the match to TRBD1 covers 12 bases. The V and J ends lost 7 bases and 8 bases, in that order; junction bases with no gene match: 6. The CDR3 totals 13 residues. CDR1 is MNHEY and CDR2 is SMNVEV in the germline V gene (reference sequence). Here the CDR3 DNA reads TGTGCCAGCACACGGGGACAGGGGGCGCAGCAGTACTTC. Translating it yields CASTRGQGAQQYF.

There are a few counts of this clone. The CDR3 loop reads CASSQDRRSEAFF. As DNA, the CDR3 is TGTGCCAGCAGCCAAGATAGGAGGTCTGAAGCTTTCTTT. The chain combines TRBV14 with TRBJ1-1; D remains ambiguous. The V gene lost 0 bases and the J gene lost 6 bases, with 8 bases spanning the gap. CDR1 and CDR2 (germline): SGHDN, FVKESK. The CDR3 has 13 residues.

The chain is built from TRBV6-5 and TRBJ2-3; TRBD1 matches at 9 bases. Germline CDR1 and CDR2: MNHEY and SVGAGI. This CDR3 is 15 amino acids long. V shed 6 bases, J shed 4 bases, and the junction held 8 bases outside the gene matches. This CDR3 reads CASRYPGQGADTQYF. For the CDR3, the DNA is TGTGCCAGCAGATATCCGGGACAGGGTGCAGATACGCAGTATTTT.

V is TRBV18 and J is TRBJ1-1, with a tentative D call TRBD1 (5 bases). V dropped 0 bases and J dropped 0 bases, with 8 bases sitting between them. The CDR3 runs 15 residues. The V gene's germline CDR1 is KGHSH and CDR2 LQKENI. DNA for the CDR3: TGTGCCAGCTCACCACCCGCAGGGATGAACACTGAAGCTTTCTTT. It translates to CASSPPAGMNTEAFF.

The chain employs TRBV10-3 and TRBJ1-5, with 8 bases fitting TRBD1. This CDR3 contains 15 residues. Germline V CDR1 and CDR2: ENHRY, SYGVKD. V dropped 4 bases and J dropped 4; count of bases not matched to a gene: 6. The CDR3 coding sequence is TGTGCCATCAGTGCGACAGGGGACACAAATCAGCCCCAGCATTTT. As protein: CAISATGDTNQPQHF.

This clone occurred once. The rearrangement uses TRBV9 and TRBJ1-2; D is ambiguous. This CDR3 comprises 17 residues. With 2 bases removed from V and 0 bases from J, the gap between germline ends came to 17 bases. The germline gives CDR1 SGDLS, CDR2 YYNGEE. CDR3 region: CASSVDTVRGANYGYTF. The DNA for the CDR3 is TGTGCCAGCAGCGTCGATACAGTCCGGGGAGCTAACTATGGCTACACCTTC.

As regards this clone: One end of the junction does not line up with germline, which may come from a read error. The chain has TRBV7-7 and TRBJ2-3; TRBD2 agrees at 8 bases. Germline V gives CDR1 SSHAT, CDR2 FNYEAQ (reference sequence). The CDR3 runs 14 residues. The CDR3 DNA follows: TGTGCTAGCAGCTTAGGGGCGGGAGGTGATACGCAGTATTTT. This gives the protein CASSLGAGGDTQYF.

This chain connects TRBV18 to TRBJ1-2; 11 positions match TRBD1. This CDR3 contains 17 residues. Looked up from germline, CDR1 is KGHSH and CDR2 is LQKENI. The junction had 4 bases not matched to a gene; V was cut back by 0 bases and J by 1 base. The CDR3 DNA reads as TGTGCCAGCTCACCACCGAGGGGACAGGGGGATAACTATGGCTACACCTTC. Protein: CASSPPRGQGDNYGYTF.

The chain recombines TRBV5-8 with TRBJ2-1; 7 bases are a match to TRBD2. Germline V gene lookup returns CDR1 SGHTS and CDR2 YDEGEE. The CDR3 extends over 14 amino acids. V lost 4 bases and J lost 7; bases outside the gene matches: 8. The CDR3 region is CASSPWGGSNEQFF. Written as DNA, the CDR3 is TGTGCCAGCAGCCCGTGGGGGGGGTCGAATGAGCAGTTCTTC.

The genes are TRBV21-1 and TRBJ2-2; TRBD1 is taken as the D call from the table, unchecked against the DNA. TRBV21-1 is assigned pseudogene status. There are 15 residues in the CDR3. The CDR3 coding sequence is TGTGCCAGCAGCAGATGGGACAGGGGTACCGGGGAGCTGTTTTTT. Its protein is CASSRWDRGTGELFF.

V gene TRBV2 combines with J gene TRBJ2-3; possibly TRBD1 for D (6 bases). Trimming left V 7 bases short and J 1 base short, with 15 bases between. This CDR3 comprises 15 residues. CDR1 is SNHLY and CDR2 is FYNNEI in the germline V gene. The CDR3 region is CASKDGAGGTDTQYF. The CDR3 DNA sequence: TGTGCCAGCAAAGACGGGGCAGGGGGCACAGATACGCAGTATTTT.

The chain uses TRBV7-9 and TRBJ2-1, with 10 bases aligning to TRBD1. Germline V lookup: CDR1 SEHNR, CDR2 FQNEAQ (reference sequence). Trimming cost V 5 bases and J 7 bases; bases outside gene matches: 5. CDR3 size: 14 residues. The CDR3 here is CASSRDRGLNEQFF. CDR3 DNA: TGTGCCAGCAGCCGGGACAGGGGTTTGAATGAGCAGTTCTTC.

As DNA, the CDR3 is TGTGCCAGCAGCTTAGGGGTGGGCAGACCCTATGGCTACACCTTC. Protein product: CASSLGVGRPYGYTF. V gene TRBV11-3 combines with J gene TRBJ1-2; D is unresolved. Germline V lookup: CDR1 SGHNT, CDR2 YENEEA. This CDR3 is built from 15 residues. Deletions cut 1 base from V and 4 bases from J, with 13 bases between.

V usage is TRBV11-2 and J usage is TRBJ2-7; maybe TRBD2 (6 bases). V shed 4 bases and J shed 7 bases, with 32 bases lying between them. The CDR3 spans 19 residues. Germline V gives CDR1 SGHAT, CDR2 FQNNGV. The CDR3 region has the DNA TGTGCCAGCAGCTCGCGCAGCGGGTATACGTTTGGTGGTATTAGTGAGCAGTACTTC. The encoded protein is CASSSRSGYTFGGISEQYF.

The sample holds one count of this clone. The chain has TRBV6-6 and TRBJ2-7, with 7 bases matching TRBD1. Looked up from germline, CDR1 is MNHNY and CDR2 is SVGAGI (reference sequence). The CDR3 sequence is 14 residues long. The trim removed 5 bases at V and 4 bases at J, leaving 8 bases unmatched. CDR3 nucleotides: TGTGCCAGCAGTGACCGGGACAGAAAATACGAGCAGTACTTC. It encodes CASSDRDRKYEQYF.

This rearrangement joins TRBV6-6 to TRBJ2-7, with TRBD1 matching 8 bases. The CDR3 runs to 15 residues. Germline CDR1 MNHNY, CDR2 SVGAGI (reference sequence). V gave up 2 bases and J gave up 3 bases; unmatched junction bases: 6. The CDR3 here is CASSYPDRGFYEQYF. The CDR3 DNA reads as TGTGCCAGCAGTTACCCCGACAGGGGCTTCTACGAGCAGTACTTC.

The J gene is TRBJ1-5, the V gene TRBV18; D not resolved. Trimming took 3 bases from V and 7 from J, leaving 10 bases between them. The CDR3 extends over 13 amino acids. Germline V gene data show CDR1 as KGHSH and CDR2 as LQKENI. The CDR3 DNA follows: TGTGCCAGCTCACCGTTACCCGAGCAGCCCCAGCATTTT. This encodes CASSPLPEQPQHF.

The chain has TRBV27 and TRBJ2-7, with D perhaps TRBD2 (6 bases). Per the germline V gene, CDR1 is MNHEY and CDR2 is SMNVEV (reference sequence). Trimming took 3 bases from V and 3 from J, leaving 12 bases between them. This CDR3 is built from 14 residues. The CDR3 sequence is CASSFLGRLYEQYF. The CDR3 DNA reads as TGTGCCAGCAGTTTCCTAGGGAGGCTCTACGAGCAGTACTTC.

J is TRBJ2-1 and V is TRBV7-6, with a possible D match to TRBD1 (5 bases). The CDR3 has 14 residues. The V end was cut by 0 bases, the J end by 8 bases, with 11 bases between. Germline-derived CDR1 and CDR2 are SGHVS and FNYEAQ. The DNA for the CDR3 is TGTGCCAGCAGCTTAGCGCAGGGCGTGCATGAGCAGTTCTTC. This gives the protein CASSLAQGVHEQFF. The full variable domain, with the rest looked up from reference TRBV7-6 and TRBJ2-1, is GAGVSQSPRYKVTKRGQDVALRCDPISGHVSLYWYRQALGQGPEFLTYFNYEAQQDKSGLPNDRFSAERPEGSISTLTIQRTEQRDSAMYRCASSLAQGVHEQFFGPGTRLTVL.

This rearrangement joins TRBV5-1 to TRBJ2-7; a possible D gene is TRBD1 (6 bases). Germline V gives CDR1 SGHRS, CDR2 YFSETQ. The length of the CDR3 is 16 residues. The germline V and J ends were trimmed by 0 bases and 6 bases, with 19 bases remaining between them. CDR3 coding DNA: TGCGCCAGCAGCTTGGCGGGACAATCCTTGGACCTCGAGCAGTACTTC. It translates to CASSLAGQSLDLEQYF.

In this sample, this clone turned up once. The V call is TRBV4-1, the J call TRBJ1-4; TRBD1 aligns across 8 bases. Germline CDR1 MGHRA, CDR2 YSYEKL. Unmatched junction bases numbered 8, after V lost 3 bases and J lost 8 bases. This CDR3 has 15 amino acids. The CDR3 loop is CASSQIQGVDEKLFF. In DNA form, the CDR3 reads TGCGCCAGCAGCCAGATACAGGGGGTGGACGAAAAACTGTTTTTT.

This chain links TRBV5-1 with TRBJ2-1, with D possibly TRBD1 on 7 matching bases. The length of the CDR3 is 18 residues. Deletions cut 4 bases from V and 3 bases from J, with 23 bases between. The germline gives CDR1 SGHRS, CDR2 YFSETQ. CDR3 region: CASSPTGAAGINYNEQFF. The CDR3 region has the DNA TGCGCCAGCAGCCCAACAGGGGCGGCGGGAATAAACTACAATGAGCAGTTCTTC.

This clone came up once. V gene TRBV27 combines with J gene TRBJ2-3, with a tentative D call TRBD1 (5 bases). V was pared by 0 bases and J by 6 bases, with 10 bases between. This CDR3 comprises 14 residues. CDR1 and CDR2 (germline): MNHEY, SMNVEV (reference sequence). The CDR3 loop reads CASSLSGPGDTQYF. The CDR3 region has the DNA TGTGCCAGCAGTTTATCGGGGCCAGGGGATACGCAGTATTTT.

The V call is TRBV19, the J call TRBJ1-5, with D possibly being TRBD1 (5 bases). This CDR3 spans 14 amino acids. The germline V gene encodes CDR1 LNHDA and CDR2 SQIVND (reference sequence). With 7 bases removed from V and 5 bases from J, the gap between germline ends came to 15 bases. Here the CDR3 DNA reads TGTGCCAGTATAGGGACTCAGACTTATCAGCCCCAGCATTTT. This translates into CASIGTQTYQPQHF.